The rows below give T cell receptor beta chains drawn from one sample of a study of T cells in localized non-small cell lung cancer. Clones were read by immunoSEQ multiplex PCR, and TCRdb kept only the in-frame ones, dropping some. Of some 25,000 clones detected, approximately 86% appear once; the ten largest clones hold around an eighth. The sequenced sample was peripheral blood, obtained before any cancer treatment. These receptor sequences come from a female donor at least 60 years old with stage I lung adenocarcinoma. Both conserved end residues are part of each CDR3. Each record gives: V gene, J gene, D gene, CDR3 protein. D genes are given only for firm matches.

TRBV18	TRBJ2-3	.	CASSPPALAQDTQYF
TRBV11-2	TRBJ2-7	.	CASRGPTGPVGEQYF
TRBV4-1	TRBJ1-2	.	CASSPLGAYGYTF
TRBV5-6	TRBJ2-1	.	CASSLEVEQFF
TRBV6-1	TRBJ1-1	.	CASSEIGLEAFF
TRBV19	TRBJ1-1	.	CASRPVGRSSPEAFF
TRBV19	TRBJ1-1	TRBD1	CASSFGTVNTEAFF
TRBV6-6	TRBJ1-2	.	CASSYNAYGYTF
TRBV6-1	TRBJ1-2	.	CASSEMERATLVDYGYTF
TRBV15	TRBJ2-7	.	CATSREDTSSYEQYF
TRBV11-3	TRBJ2-1	TRBD1	CAWADPGGNNEQFF
TRBV6-1	TRBJ1-2	.	CASSAGWGENYGYTF
TRBV6-6	TRBJ1-2	.	CASSPRVGAEGYTF
TRBV10-3	TRBJ1-1	TRBD1	CAIRTQTGGAGDTEAFF
TRBV6-5	TRBJ2-5	TRBD1	CASSYGTGTWETQYF
TRBV10-1	TRBJ2-3	.	CASNEGGTDTQYF
TRBV27	TRBJ1-2	TRBD1	CASSSGGYGYTF
TRBV29-1	TRBJ2-1	TRBD2	CSVEAGGRNEQFF
TRBV5-1	TRBJ2-1	.	CASSPGRANNEQFF
TRBV4-1	TRBJ1-5	.	CASSQDVGGGRMNQPQHF
TRBV28	TRBJ1-2	TRBD1	CASISLTGGYGYTF
TRBV6-1	TRBJ1-2	.	CASSEGRGYNFYGYTF
TRBV7-3	TRBJ1-1	.	CASSLGPSDTEAFF
TRBV30	TRBJ2-3	.	CAWSARAGPVDTQYF
TRBV10-3	TRBJ1-2	.	CATGQNGYTF
TRBV9	TRBJ1-1	.	CASSPRDRGRYPMNTEAFF
TRBV6-1	TRBJ1-5	TRBD1	CASSEASGTGAQPQHF
TRBV27	TRBJ1-1	.	CASQIRRGVTEAFF
TRBV10-3	TRBJ2-1	TRBD1	CAISGQRQGDYNEQFF
TRBV5-1	TRBJ2-6	.	CASTIGASGSEANVLTF
TRBV6-1	TRBJ2-7	TRBD1	CASNRQGYEQYF
TRBV5-4	TRBJ2-1	.	CASSTTWGAYNEQFF
TRBV30	TRBJ1-2	.	CAWDQGSRNYGYTF
TRBV19	TRBJ1-2	.	CASLPTGFVYGYTF
TRBV6-1	TRBJ2-7	TRBD1	CASSAGQGVSYEQYF
TRBV2	TRBJ1-1	.	CASSGNRVDTEAFF
TRBV2	TRBJ1-1	.	CASSVTGNTEAFF
TRBV13	TRBJ2-1	TRBD2	CASSLTSTSGDNSYNEQFF
TRBV12-5	TRBJ1-3	.	CASGSGGYGNTIYF
TRBV6-5	TRBJ2-2	.	CASITSAGELFF
TRBV25-1	TRBJ2-7	TRBD1	CASSAGTGSHEQYF
TRBV6-1	TRBJ2-6	.	CASSELGGLSGANVLTF
TRBV29-1	TRBJ2-3	TRBD1	CSVKGQDDTQYF
TRBV4-1	TRBJ2-7	.	CASSQDSLRDTSYEQYF
TRBV28	TRBJ1-4	.	CASSPRLEGNEKLFF
TRBV25-1	TRBJ1-4	.	CASRRGANEKLFF
TRBV6-1	TRBJ2-3	.	CASSEGQGRGVDTQYF
TRBV19	TRBJ2-1	.	CASSPLMNEQFF
TRBV1	TRBJ1-2	.	CTSSQDPSSPSGYTF
TRBV5-1	TRBJ2-7	.	CASSPFGGGLSYEQYF
TRBV6-1	TRBJ2-7	.	CASTPGSSSYEQYF
TRBV11-3	TRBJ2-1	.	CASSSEGLTYNEQFF
TRBV18	TRBJ2-7	.	CASSPSSAYEQYF
TRBV6-1	TRBJ1-2	TRBD1	CASSPQGTVNYGYTF
TRBV5-8	TRBJ2-1	.	CASSPGRGYSYNEQFF
TRBV4-1	TRBJ2-1	.	CASSQVPNNEQFF